The clone carrying this T cell receptor beta chain turned up a few times. This sample is part of a study of T cells in Graves' hyperthyroidism and ophthalmopathy. An absence of ophthalmopathy progression within 18 months meant stable Graves' hyperthyroidism. In patients aged 18 to 65, hyperthyroidism was newly diagnosed, with duration under 2 months. Uncontrolled infections, other autoimmune diseases, pregnancy or lactation led to exclusion of patients. Amplified regions were TCR beta CDR3 sequences from RNA transcripts. The HTBI primer set served for first-round RT-PCR of the TCR CDR3. TCRdb re-analysed the multiplex PCR reads in MiXCR, keeping a single row per CDR3 protein. Here the sample spans around 700,000 distinct CDR3 sequences, approximately 40% being singletons. Germline-derived CDR1 and CDR2 are MNHEY and SVGEGT. The V segment lost 4 bases and the J segment 9 bases; nucleotides outside the gene matches: 20. The CDR3 contains 17 residues.

Material for sequencing was blood. J is TRBJ2-7 and V is TRBV6-2 or TRBV6-3, with TRBD2 matching 8 bases. This TCR was recovered from a woman in her thirties or forties with Graves' hyperthyroidism. CDR3 in amino acids: CASSLFSPGLGGFGQYF. The CDR3 region has the DNA TGTGCCAGCAGTTTATTCTCCCCGGGACTAGGAGGATTCGGGCAGTACTTC.